This T cell receptor beta chain was documented in a study of T cell repertoires in cytomegalovirus infection (dated by TCRdb to about 2019). As for the study more broadly: The peptide stimulations were aimed at well-studied HLA-B-restricted epitopes as well as recently identified HLA-C-restricted CMV epitopes, whose presentation resists viral immunomodulation. Donor HLA type was relevant to the analysis, because carriage of CMV infection together with the matching HLA type was indicated by public TCR beta signatures. Findings and caveats that apply to the study as a whole: The ex vivo response was dominated by HLA-C-restricted CMV-specific TCR beta clonotypes, and the single most frequent clonotype in two of eight donors was supplied by these HLA-C-restricted clonotypes. In both this cohort and an independent cohort of several hundred donors, the cumulative frequency of public TCR beta family members distinguished carriers of CMV infection plus the relevant HLA type.

This clonotype is medium-sized (0.01 to 0.1%). There is no known antigen for this receptor. No qualities accompany the bases; no much larger clone lies one base away. Germline trimming: 4 bases from V, 6 bases from J; junction bases outside gene matches: 10. In the germline V gene (reference sequence), CDR1 corresponds to SEHNR and CDR2 to FQNEAQ. From the cysteine through the phenylalanine, the CDR3 covers 17 amino acids. Only CDR3 DNA remains: 51 bases, in frame from the first base. The listed sequencing device is Illumina HiSeq 1500. The raw public data were reprocessed by TCRdb itself: fastp quality trimming at Q25, MiXCR clonotype calling, in-frame beta chains only. Rows are combined by CDR3 protein, so each entry shows the most common genes and DNA. The sample profile shows 45,000 to 60,000 distinct CDR3 sequences; around 20% of them were found once. In total, the top ten clones hold around 64% of the sample.

Per the publication, the treatment or condition label means: in vitro stimulation with specific CMV peptide epitopes to enrich CMV-specific T cells. The V gene is TRBV7-9 and the J gene is TRBJ1-6, with 9 bases aligning to TRBD1. The sample in question was CD8+ T cells from cultured PBMCs, obtained from culture after CMV antigen stimulation. This sequence was found in a human donor in good health (CMV status not recorded). Some clones in this sample may be carry-over from other donors' samples. The sequence in DNA is TGTGCCAGCAGCTCCCACGAAAGGACAGGGGTTAATTCACCCCTCCACTTT. The encoded protein is CASSSHERTGVNSPLHF. Reference TRBV7-9 and TRBJ1-6 genes cover what lies past the CDR3, so the full variable domain is DTGVSQNPRHKITKRGQNVTFRCDPISEHNRLYWYRQTLGQGPEFLTYFQNEAQLEKSRLLSDRFSAERPKGSFSTLEIQRTEQGDSAMYLCASSSHERTGVNSPLHFGNGTRLTVT.